The T cell receptor (beta chain) under discussion was sequenced for a study of shared clonotypes between healthy human individuals. Study results and caveats: The expectation was that sequencing depth would affect clonotype sharing among donors. Sample collection involved blood only; tissue repertoires are likely different.

Note on this clone: The antigen is not known.

There are 14 residues in the CDR3. Germline V CDR1 and CDR2: SEHNR, FQNEAQ (reference sequence). V shed 5 bases and J shed 1 base, with 8 bases lying between them. Execution of the assay was at deep level. In replicate PCRs of unsorted PBMC, around 310 ng DNA, around 30,000 T cell genomes, was used. Repertoires were generated with immunoSEQ multiplex PCR, while TCRdb's copy carries only in-frame clones and drops some. This table has about 480,000 clones, less than 85% appearing once. Sequenced material: PBMCs. This TCR came from a woman aged 40 to 50 in good health. Some clones in this sample may be carry-over from other donors' samples. The chain links TRBV7-9 to TRBJ1-4, with D unclear. CDR3 sequence (DNA): TGTGCCAGCAGCCCCGGAAGAACTAATGAAAAACTGTTTTTT. It codes for CASSPGRTNEKLFF.